The TCR beta chain under discussion was sequenced for a study of blood T cell repertoires in COVID-19. Study at large: There were acute and convalescent COVID-19 samples, and they came from the United States, Italy and Spain.

V lost 7 bases, J lost 4 bases, and 19 bases lay in between. Germline CDR1 and CDR2: SGHVS and FQNEAQ. CDR3 length equals 16 residues. The repertoire was sequenced with immunoSEQ multiplex PCR; TCRdb's copy has only in-frame clones and lacks some. Altogether some 100,000 clones are present, roughly 90% being singletons, with the ten largest covering around 2.1%. The chain recombines TRBV7-8 with TRBJ2-2; D is perhaps TRBD2 (7 bases). Material: peripheral blood. The TCR sequence derives from a man in his fifties with active COVID-19. DNA for the CDR3: TGTGCCAGCACGAAGGGGGGGGCAATAGGCACCGGGGAGCTGTTTTTT. This sequence encodes CASTKGGAIGTGELFF.